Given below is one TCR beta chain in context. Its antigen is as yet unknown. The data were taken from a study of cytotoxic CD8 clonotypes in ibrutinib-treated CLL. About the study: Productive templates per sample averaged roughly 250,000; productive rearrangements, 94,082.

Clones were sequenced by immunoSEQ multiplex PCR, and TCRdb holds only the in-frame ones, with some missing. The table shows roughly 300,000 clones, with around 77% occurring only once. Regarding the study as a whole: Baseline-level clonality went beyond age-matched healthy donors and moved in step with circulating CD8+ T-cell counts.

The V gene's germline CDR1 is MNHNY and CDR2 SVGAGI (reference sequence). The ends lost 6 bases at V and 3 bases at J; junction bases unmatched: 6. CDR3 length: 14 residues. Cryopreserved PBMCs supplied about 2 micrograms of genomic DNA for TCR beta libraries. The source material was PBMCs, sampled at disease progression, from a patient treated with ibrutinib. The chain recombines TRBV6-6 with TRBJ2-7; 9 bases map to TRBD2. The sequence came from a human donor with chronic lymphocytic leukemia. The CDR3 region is CASRSAGGDYEQYF. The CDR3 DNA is TGTGCCAGCAGATCGGCGGGAGGGGACTACGAGCAGTACTTC.